This T cell receptor beta chain was sequenced for a study of shared clonotypes between healthy human individuals. Findings and caveats of the study: Richness estimates generally favored naive over memory subsets.

There are 16 residues in the CDR3. The germline gives CDR1 MNHEY, CDR2 SVGAGI. V dropped 0 bases and J dropped 4; count of bases not matched to a gene: 4. To note about this clone: Its antigen is currently unknown.

The table came from immunoSEQ multiplex PCR; TCRdb's copy has only in-frame clones and leaves some out. This sample has more than 550,000 clones, with about 90% found just once. Donors were healthy HIV-negative adults without recently reported acute infections or vaccinations. All the donors were Caucasian adults who lived in Nashville, Tennessee. The source material was memory CD8+ T cells from PBMCs. Specified subset: CD45RO+ cells pooled with CCR7-negative TemRA cells. The sequence was collected from a man younger than 35 in good health. Some clones in this sample may be carry-over from other donors' samples. The chain has TRBV6-5 and TRBJ2-3; TRBD2 matches at 10 bases. The CDR3 here is CASSYSGTSAADTQYF. CDR3 nucleotide sequence: TGTGCCAGCAGTTACTCGGGGACTAGCGCGGCAGATACGCAGTATTTT.